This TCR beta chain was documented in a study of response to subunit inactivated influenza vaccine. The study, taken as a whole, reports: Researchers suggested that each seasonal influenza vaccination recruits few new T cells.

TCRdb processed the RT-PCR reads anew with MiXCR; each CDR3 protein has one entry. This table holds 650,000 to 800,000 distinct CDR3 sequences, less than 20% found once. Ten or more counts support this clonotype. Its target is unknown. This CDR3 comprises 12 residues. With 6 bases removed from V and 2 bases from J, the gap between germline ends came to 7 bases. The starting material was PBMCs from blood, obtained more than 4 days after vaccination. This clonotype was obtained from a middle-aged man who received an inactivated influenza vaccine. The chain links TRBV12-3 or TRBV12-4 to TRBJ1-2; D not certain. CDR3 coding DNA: TGTGCCAGCAGCCAGAACAACTATGGCTACACCTTC. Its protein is CASSQNNYGYTF.